This entry is about one TCR beta chain. No cognate antigen has been identified for it. Base qualities are not provided; no much larger clone lies one nucleotide away. CDR1 and CDR2 are read off the germline V gene as MGHRA and YSYEKL. Its CDR3 holds 16 amino acids, cysteine through phenylalanine. Just CDR3 DNA is preserved here, 48 bases in frame from base 1. Trimming costs V 1 base and J 0 bases, and their ends lie 9 bases apart. This sample was taken from a study of shared clonotypes between healthy human individuals (dated by TCRdb to the early 2020s). Some background on the complete study: The cohort included three men and a couple of women between 18 and 49 years of age. Per donor, three plates each were used for CD4 naive and CD4 memory, two for CD8 naive, and one for CD8 memory. The study deeply sequenced blood TCR repertoires of five healthy adults to estimate repertoire size and the extent of clonotype sharing between individuals. Different laboratories and diverse techniques were used to prepare libraries and sequence TCR repertoires, to increase sequencing depth and limit assay-specific biases. Leukapheresis yielded between about 0.9 and 8.9 billion PBMCs per donor.

Using the deep immunoSEQ assay, TCR CDR3 regions were amplified from genomic DNA by multiplex PCR. Genomic DNA extracted from each cell subset was distributed evenly over all wells of several immunoSEQ 96-well plates, and each plate served as one replicate. For sorted subsets, around 0.2 ug genomic DNA, equal to 30,000 to 35,000 T cell genomes, was loaded into each replicate PCR. The purified libraries were quantified using a Qubit 3.0 fluorometer, sized with a Bioanalyzer 2100, and then quantified again using the KAPA Library Quantification kit. Each immunoSEQ 96-well plate was sequenced on its own single-read 150-cycle Illumina NextSeq 550 flow cell. The original methods were these. Because only junctional sequences without quality scores were contained in the immunoSEQ output, filtering matching that applied to full-length reads could not be performed. Sequences were annotated with PyIR, a Python wrapper for IgBLAST v1.9, using IMGT germline references to assign V/J genes and CDR3. Reads were filtered out if the reads had weak V/J assignments (E-value above 1e-6), no CDR3, stop codons, out-of-frame junctions, or ambiguous translated residues. V3J clonotypes were defined by identical inferred V gene, J gene, and CDR3 amino acid sequence. The percentage overlap between two repertoires was calculated by dividing the number of shared unique clonotypes by the size of the smaller repertoire. Repertoire richness was assessed with RTK rarefaction, the Chao1 estimator, and Recon v2.1 estimates of unobserved clonotypes. For all TCRbeta clonotypes obtained by the gDNA method from a few donors, generation probabilities were computed with OLGA. TCRdb mirrors the immuneACCESS table, restricted to in-frame sequences. Some clones are absent from its copies; in checked studies, under half trace to an unresolved V gene, and the reason for the others is unknown. That table furnishes V, J and clone size, whereas the DNA furnished D and trimming. The sample table records more than 2,000,000 clones; more than 80% of these occur just once. 0.3% to 0.4% of the sample goes to the ten largest clones.

Donors were healthy HIV-negative adults with no recently reported acute infections or vaccinations. Every donor was a Caucasian adult living in Nashville, Tennessee, USA. CD4+ T cells were enriched through magnetic negative selection, after which naive cells were positively selected on CD45RA and the remaining negative fraction served as the memory subset. After blood collection by leukapheresis, PBMCs were isolated using Ficoll-Histopaque density gradient centrifugation and then cryopreserved in the vapor phase of liquid nitrogen. Analytical flow cytometry was used to check the purity and quantity of every magnetically sorted T cell population. Genomic DNA was isolated from each sorted fraction and quantified by UV absorbance on a Nanodrop 2000c. The full study reports these points: The genetic and exposure-history diversity represented was limited by the small number of donors. Based on pairwise subsampling, the degree of clonotype sharing among donors was expected to be affected by sequencing depth. Clonotypes shared by all four sorted-subset donors showed higher generation probabilities than non-shared clonotypes. Sampling was limited to blood, and TCR repertoires in tissue likely differ from TCR repertoires in blood. Incomplete sequencing was indicated by rarefaction of sorted-subset datasets, despite the large sequencing depth. Larger estimated clonotype richness was generally found for naive subsets than for memory subsets. When several donors were compared, the shared fraction of clonotypes was about 5.4% for naive CD4, roughly 3.4% for naive CD8, 2.3% for memory CD4, and around 0.37% for memory CD8.

This chain is built from TRBV4-1 and TRBJ1-4; confidence is insufficient to name the D gene. This TCR came from a man aged 18 to 35 in good health. Some clones in this sample may be carry-over from other donors' samples. The sequencing sample was made of naive CD4+ T cells from PBMCs. Per the publication, the cell subset or site label means: CD45RA+ positively selected. The CDR3 corresponds to CASSQGNGATNEKLFF. The DNA sequence is as follows: TGCGCCAGCAGCCAAGGAAACGGTGCAACTAATGAAAAACTGTTTTTT.